The clone carrying this TCR beta chain has only a few counts. No antigen is known for it. V shed 5 bases and J shed 1 base, with 5 bases lying between them. Germline CDR1 is GTSNPN and CDR2 is SVGIG (reference sequence). The CDR3 spans 11 residues. The method was immunoSEQ multiplex PCR; TCRdb's version includes in-frame clones alone and lacks a portion of them. Seen here are roughly 27,000 clones, 72% observed once, and the top ten hold roughly 10%. This entry is derived from a study of vaccination effects on CD4 cells after COVID-19. Study overall: Either the BNT162b2 or mRNA-1273 vaccine was given to participants in two doses.

Using viral peptide pools, the ViraFEST assay grew out antigen-specific CD4+ T cells prior to sequencing. Cells that had been cultured for roughly 9 days were the source of isolated CD4+ T cells. Previously uninfected by SARS-CoV-2, the vaccine recipients also showed negative nucleocapsid antibodies. This clonotype was obtained from a human donor who received a COVID-19 vaccine. Specimen: CD4+ T cells from PBMCs cultured with SARS-CoV-2 spike peptides, collected before COVID-19 vaccination. This chain uses TRBV30 with TRBJ1-1; D call uncertain. The CDR3 sequence: CAWDKNTEAFF. The CDR3 region has the DNA TGTGCCTGGGACAAGAACACTGAAGCTTTCTTT.